This T cell receptor beta chain was sequenced during a study of T cell repertoires in cytomegalovirus infection. Study-level information: Alongside well-studied HLA-B-restricted CMV epitopes, recently identified HLA-C-restricted CMV epitopes were also used. Signatures in public TCR beta sequences pointed to both CMV infection and matching HLA type. General observations from the study: HLA-C-restricted, CMV-specific TCR beta clonotypes were dominant ex vivo.

Comment on this clonotype: Antigen unknown.

This CDR3 region has 17 residues. V lost 4 bases and J lost 0; bases outside the gene matches: 9. Germline V gives CDR1 PRHDT, CDR2 FYEKMQ (reference sequence). TCRdb reanalysed the reads using MiXCR and keeps one entry per CDR3 protein. The data hold about 920,000 distinct CDR3 sequences, with roughly a third observed a single time. The V and J genes are TRBV13 and TRBJ1-3; 7 bases line up with TRBD1. Sequences were derived from cultured CD8+ T cells from PBMCs, sampled from culture after CMV antigen stimulation. This receptor was identified in a human donor in good health (CMV status not recorded). Some clones in this sample may be carry-over from other donors' samples. This CDR3 is CASSSGTVLNSGNTIYF. Written as DNA, the CDR3 is TGTGCCAGCAGCTCCGGGACAGTTTTAAACTCTGGAAACACCATATATTTT.